These 21 T cell receptor beta chains came from one sample sequenced in a study of OX40 agonist ivuxolimab in advanced cancers. Produced via immunoSEQ multiplex PCR; TCRdb's table is partial and in-frame only. This table holds tens of thousands of clones, about 90% found once. The source was CD4+ or CD8+ T cells sorted from blood, collected in a trial of the OX40 agonist ivuxolimab. The receptors originated from an adult with an advanced solid tumor such as melanoma, head and neck, liver or kidney cancer.

CDR3 loop: CAWLPLKSGDGYTF. For the CDR3, the DNA is TGTGCCTGGTTGCCCCTCAAGTCGGGTGATGGCTACACCTTC. This chain links TRBV30 with TRBJ1-2; D is uncertain. Germline V gene sequence: CDR1 GTSNPN, CDR2 SVGIG (reference sequence). V lost 5 bases and J lost 6, with 19 bases in between. The CDR3 loop spans 14 amino acids.

The gene calls are TRBV4-3 and TRBJ1-5; 7 bases map to TRBD1. Germline CDR1 LGHNA, CDR2 YSLEER. After removal of 0 bases from V and 6 bases from J, the junction contained 5 bases not matched to a gene. The CDR3 spans 15 residues. CDR3 nucleotide sequence: TGCGCCAGCAGCCAAGATCAAGGGGGCGGTCAGCCCCAGCATTTT. Its translation is CASSQDQGGGQPQHF.

This clone has a single count. Other nucleotide sequences in the sample specify the same CDR3. V and J are TRBV7-9 and TRBJ2-3; 10 bases align to TRBD2. V was pared by 5 bases and J by 6 bases, with 5 bases of the junction left unmatched. This CDR3 comprises 14 residues. Germline CDR1 and CDR2: SEHNR and FQNEAQ (reference sequence). The CDR3 DNA is TGTGCCAGCAGCCCAGAGGGACTAGCGGATACGCAGTATTTT. Residues: CASSPEGLADTQYF. Drawing the rest from reference TRBV7-9 and TRBJ2-3, the complete variable domain is DTGVSQNPRHKITKRGQNVTFRCDPISEHNRLYWYRQTLGQGPEFLTYFQNEAQLEKSRLLSDRFSAERPKGSFSTLEIQRTEQGDSAMYLCASSPEGLADTQYFGPGTRLTVL.

This clone was counted once. V usage is TRBV19 and J usage is TRBJ1-4, with no clear D. V shed 1 base and J shed 4 bases, with 10 bases lying between them. The CDR3 runs 15 residues. Per the germline V gene, CDR1 is LNHDA and CDR2 is SQIVND (reference sequence). CDR3 residues: CASSIGPALNEKLFF. CDR3 in DNA: TGTGCCAGTAGTATAGGGCCAGCCCTTAATGAAAAACTGTTTTTT.

CDR3 sequence (DNA): TGCGCCAGCAGCCAACAGTACCTTAATGAAAAACTGTTTTTT. Encoded protein: CASSQQYLNEKLFF. The chain joins TRBV10-2 to TRBJ1-4, with no clear D. There are 14 residues in the CDR3. V shed 6 bases and J shed 4 bases, with 12 bases lying between them. Germline values: CDR1 WSHSY, CDR2 SAAADI.

In its sample, this clone was seen once. The chain has TRBV11-2 and TRBJ2-7, with D possibly being TRBD1 (6 bases). This CDR3 has 15 residues. Trimming pared 2 bases from V and 1 base from J, leaving 12 bases between. CDR1 and CDR2 (germline): SGHAT, FQNNGV. This chain's CDR3 is CASSLNAGASYEQYF. CDR3 coding DNA: TGTGCCAGCAGCTTAAATGCAGGGGCATCCTACGAGCAGTACTTC.

V and J are TRBV12-5 and TRBJ1-1; no definite D call. CDR3 length equals 13 residues. V gave up 4 bases and J gave up 2 bases, with 8 bases separating them. CDR1 and CDR2 from the germline V gene are LGHNT and FRNRAP. The CDR3 is CASGYFVNTEAFF. The CDR3 coding sequence is TGTGCTAGTGGTTATTTCGTTAACACTGAAGCTTTCTTT.

This chain uses TRBV5-4 with TRBJ1-2; 9 positions agree with TRBD1. The CDR3 has 15 residues. With V trimmed by 3 bases and J by 1 base, 4 bases remained unmatched. Germline V gene lookup returns CDR1 SGHNT and CDR2 YYREEE (reference sequence). CDR3 DNA: TGTGCCAGCAGCTGGGGACAGGGCAGTAACTATGGCTACACCTTC. Its protein is CASSWGQGSNYGYTF.

The chain employs TRBV7-9 and TRBJ1-1; no reliable D call. V lost 5 bases, J lost 1 base, and 14 bases lay in between. This CDR3 contains 15 residues. Per the germline V gene, CDR1 is SEHNR and CDR2 is FQNEAQ (reference sequence). CDR3 sequence (DNA): TGTGCCAGCAGCCCCGCGGACTTAACGAACACTGAAGCTTTCTTT. Translating gives CASSPADLTNTEAFF. The variable domain in full, with the rest retrieved from reference TRBV7-9 and TRBJ1-1, is DTGVSQNPRHKITKRGQNVTFRCDPISEHNRLYWYRQTLGQGPEFLTYFQNEAQLEKSRLLSDRFSAERPKGSFSTLEIQRTEQGDSAMYLCASSPADLTNTEAFFGQGTRLTVV.

The chain couples TRBV9 to TRBJ1-1; D ambiguous. The V end lost 0 bases, the J end lost 0 bases, and 6 bases lay between the germline ends. CDR1 SGDLS and CDR2 YYNGEE come from the germline V gene. The CDR3 has 14 amino acids. The CDR3 spells CASSVGTMNTEAFF. The CDR3 DNA follows: TGTGCCAGCAGCGTAGGGACGATGAACACTGAAGCTTTCTTT.

The chain is built from TRBV4-1 and TRBJ1-1; D is undetermined. The CDR3 loop spans 12 amino acids. Germline values: CDR1 MGHRA, CDR2 YSYEKL. Trimming left V 4 bases short and J 8 bases short, with 11 bases between. Here the CDR3 DNA reads TGCGCCAGCAGCCGAAAGGGTAACGAAGCTTTCTTT. Residues: CASSRKGNEAFF.

The chain joins TRBV9 to TRBJ2-7, with D possibly being TRBD1 or TRBD2 (5 bases each). Germline values: CDR1 SGDLS, CDR2 YYNGEE. Trimming pared 3 bases from V and 1 base from J, leaving 11 bases between. The CDR3 loop spans 14 amino acids. The DNA for the CDR3 is TGTGCCAGCAGCGCGGGGCAGGCATCCTACGAGCAGTACTTC. It specifies CASSAGQASYEQYF.

V usage is TRBV11-2 and J usage is TRBJ1-4, with a weak D call TRBD1 (6 bases). The CDR3 covers 14 residues. Germline V CDR1 and CDR2: SGHAT, FQNNGV. Trimming pared 5 bases from V and 5 bases from J, leaving 12 bases between. Written as DNA, the CDR3 is TGTGCCAGCAGCCGTCAGGGGCGGAATGAAAAACTGTTTTTT. Its protein is CASSRQGRNEKLFF.

A single count supports this clone. The chain recombines TRBV9 with TRBJ2-7, with D possibly matching TRBD2 (5 bases). There are 14 residues in the CDR3. The germline V gene encodes CDR1 SGDLS and CDR2 YYNGEE. V gave up 3 bases and J gave up 0 bases, with 10 bases separating them. The CDR3 DNA follows: TGTGCCAGCAGCGAGGCGGGTGACTCCTACGAGCAGTACTTC. Its protein is CASSEAGDSYEQYF.

The chain carries TRBV7-9 and TRBJ1-2; D is possibly TRBD1 (6 bases). CDR1 and CDR2 from the germline V gene are SEHNR and FQNEAQ (reference sequence). This CDR3 has 18 residues. V lost 4 bases and J 6 bases, leaving 27 bases between the germline ends. This chain's CDR3 is CASSSWASVGGARDGYTF. CDR3 nucleotides: TGTGCCAGCAGCTCCTGGGCCTCAGTGGGGGGCGCGCGGGATGGCTACACCTTC.

The count of this clone is one. The V call is TRBV15, the J call TRBJ1-2; D unclear. Trimming cost V 5 bases and J 4 bases, with 11 bases left between them. The CDR3 consists of 13 residues. Germline loops: CDR1 LNHNV, CDR2 YYDKDF (reference sequence). This CDR3 is CATSSVTFYGYTF. The CDR3 DNA follows: TGTGCCACCAGCTCGGTCACCTTCTATGGCTACACCTTC.

The gene calls are TRBV6-4 and TRBJ2-1; 8 bases line up with TRBD1. V lost 2 bases, J lost 7 bases, and 4 bases stayed unmatched. The CDR3 runs 14 residues. Germline values: CDR1 MRHNA, CDR2 SNTAGT. The CDR3 nucleotides read TGTGCCAGCAGTGACCCGGACAGGGTGAATGAGCAGTTCTTC. Protein: CASSDPDRVNEQFF.

This chain links TRBV4-1 with TRBJ2-7, with D tentatively TRBD1 (5 bases). The CDR3 has 14 residues. The V end was cut by 3 bases, the J end by 3 bases, with 12 bases between. The germline V gene encodes CDR1 MGHRA and CDR2 YSYEKL. The CDR3 is CASSQVGHGYEQYF. CDR3 sequence (DNA): TGCGCCAGCAGCCAGGTCGGACATGGCTACGAGCAGTACTTC.

The chain is built from TRBV7-8 and TRBJ1-1, with TRBD1 as a possible D gene (6 bases). The V end was cut by 0 bases, the J end by 2 bases, with 19 bases between. The CDR3 length is 18 residues. CDR1 and CDR2 (germline): SGHVS, FQNEAQ. In DNA form, the CDR3 reads TGTGCCAGCAGCTTAGCACGGGACACCTCTTTCACTAACACTGAAGCTTTCTTT. Protein product: CASSLARDTSFTNTEAFF.

The chain links TRBV19 to TRBJ2-7; TRBD2 might be the D (5 bases). V was pared by 6 bases and J by 0 bases, with 15 bases between. Germline V lookup: CDR1 LNHDA, CDR2 SQIVND (reference sequence). The CDR3 is made up of 15 amino acids. CDR3 region: CASSPFSAPSYEQYF. CDR3 bases: TGTGCCAGTAGCCCCTTTAGCGCACCCTCCTACGAGCAGTACTTC.

V is TRBV27 and J is TRBJ1-6; D gene unclear. The CDR3 is 13 residues long. With 3 bases removed from V and 9 bases from J, the gap between germline ends came to 9 bases. The germline gives CDR1 MNHEY, CDR2 SMNVEV (reference sequence). The CDR3 region has the DNA TGTGCCAGCAGTTTGGGCATAGGTTCACCCCTCCACTTT. It translates to CASSLGIGSPLHF.